This T cell receptor (beta chain) emerged from a study of spatial heterogeneity in lung cancer (dated by TCRdb to about 2019). Looking at the study overall: Beta-chain transcripts were consistently detected in greater numbers than alpha-chain transcripts, which likely reflected higher beta-chain transcript abundance. In the raw uncorrected reads, each unique combination of TCR and UMI appeared more than ten times on average. In non-small cell lung cancer, the study made a quantitative comparison of TCR alpha and beta repertoires among multiple tumor regions, matched nontumor lung and blood. TCR repertoire features were related to nonsynonymous mutation counts determined by whole-exome sequencing of tumor tissue. Both alpha and beta chains were TCR-sequenced in samples taken at surgery, namely 220 tumor regions, 64 matched nontumor lung samples and about 54 PBMC samples.

About this clonotype: No antigen is known for it. No clone much larger than this one lies a single base away; base qualities are absent.

Sample time point, as interpreted from the label and publication: sample taken at primary tumor resection. Donors were around 71 patients with early-stage, untreated non-small cell lung cancer from the lung TRACERx cohort. For TCR sequencing, whole RNA was extracted from tumor and nontumor lung tissue, or from cryopreserved PBMC samples, and no cell sorting was done. A patient was chosen for TCR sequencing only when enough RNA was available from at least two tumor regions. Summary of the overall study and its limitations: Ubiquitous expanded tumor TCRs were detected in blood more often at tumor resection than at routine follow-up. Confirming at a functional level the hypothesis that regional TCRs recognize regional mutations was considered to require additional single-cell paired TCR alpha and beta sequencing.

Libraries came from 5' RACE. Sequencing instrument: NextSeq 500. In the TCR library protocol, a unique molecular identifier was attached to each TCR cDNA molecule so that PCR and sequencing errors could be corrected. Per the authors' processing: Decombinator tools were used for TCR identification, UMI-based error correction and CDR3 extraction. TCRs above a frequency of 2 per 1,000, corresponding to the top 1% of the tumor frequency distribution, were defined as expanded. Rényi diversity was computed with the R vegan package after subsampling each repertoire 100 times to 5,000 TCRs. CDR3 similarity networks were built from amino acid triplet string-kernel similarity, connecting CDR3s with pairwise similarity above 0.82. TCRdb trimmed public reads at Q25 via fastp, called clones via MiXCR and kept in-frame beta chains. Each CDR3 protein gets just one entry, which takes the most common genes and DNA from the rows behind it. TCRdb's processing, not the authors', yielded these V and J calls. Here the sample has roughly 40,000 distinct CDR3 sequences; about 6.5% occur a single time. The biggest ten clones account for about 45% of the sample.

The source material was PBMCs, sampled at surgery. This TCR came from a female donor with early-stage non-small cell lung cancer.

The nucleotide sequence reads TGCAGTGCTATCAGGGGGTCCGGAAACACCATATATTTT. This encodes CSAIRGSGNTIYF. Recombination joined TRBV20-1 with TRBJ1-3; TRBD1 lines up with 7 middle nucleotides. According to the germline V gene (reference sequence), CDR1 reads DFQATT and CDR2 reads SNEGSKA. Taken from cysteine to phenylalanine, the CDR3 has 13 residues. Only the CDR3 DNA is retained, 39 bases long and in frame from the first base. For this chain, trimming is 4 bases at the V end and 4 bases at the J end, and the number of junction bases without a gene match is 4.